This T cell receptor (beta chain) stems from a study of molecular identifiers for immune sequencing clone quantification. The V and J ends lost 3 bases and 6 bases respectively, with 9 bases between them. The CDR3 contains 12 residues. The germline V gene has CDR1 SGHNT and CDR2 YYREEE (reference sequence). One entry per CDR3 protein, called by TCRdb with MiXCR from the PCR reads. Of just under 650,000 distinct CDR3 sequences listed, just under 20% are singletons. The chain is built from TRBV5-4 and TRBJ1-1, with D hard to call. This receptor was obtained from a human donor in good health. Some libraries in this study had Jurkat cell RNA spiked in. Material for sequencing was naive CD8+ T cells from blood, with Jurkat cell RNA spiked in. Subset here: FACS-sorted CD8+CD4-CCR7+CD45RA+ naive T cells. CDR3 amino acids: CASSWRKAEAFF. The CDR3 DNA sequence: TGTGCCAGCAGCTGGAGGAAGGCTGAAGCTTTCTTT.